The 30 T cell receptor beta chains given below trace back to one sample, sequenced in a study of regulatory T cells in long-lasting Graves disease. Regarding time point: newly diagnosed GD, antithyroid drugs for less than 3 months. TCR sequences were obtained from RNA taken from PBMCs. Libraries of TCR beta came from iRepertoire HTBI primers plus Arm-PCR of CDR3 regions. Via MiXCR, TCRdb re-called the multiplex PCR reads, giving one row per CDR3 protein. The sample has hundreds of thousands of distinct CDR3 sequences, approximately 15% seen once. This same sample was also taken into another study, of T cells in Graves' hyperthyroidism and ophthalmopathy.

The sample in question was peripheral blood mononuclear cells (PBMCs), obtained at new diagnosis, from a patient treated with antithyroid drugs. The source of these receptors is a man aged 40-49 years with Graves disease.

This clonotype was found many times. The CDR3 sequence: CASSPTRAGGYTF. The CDR3 bases are TGTGCCAGCAGTCCCACCCGGGCAGGCGGCTACACCTTC. The chain couples TRBV6-1 to TRBJ1-2, with D hard to call. The V gene lost 5 bases and the J gene lost 8 bases, with 15 bases spanning the gap. Germline V gene data show CDR1 as MNHNS and CDR2 as SASEGT. This CDR3 region has 13 residues.

As for this clonotype: This may arise from a read error, as a much more abundant clone is one base away. The conserved final phenylalanine or tryptophan is absent from the CDR3, which likely points to a read error. J is TRBJ1-4 and V is TRBV6-4; a weak D match, TRBD1 (6 bases). The CDR3 is 15 residues long. V dropped 6 bases and J dropped 8 bases, with 19 bases sitting between them. Germline assignment: CDR1 MRHNA and CDR2 SNTAGT. In nucleotides, the CDR3 is TGTGCCAGCAGCCCACGCGGGACACCGGGGGAAAAACTGTTTGTT. Translating it yields CASSPRGTPGEKLFV.

In its sample, this clonotype was seen many times. The V and J genes are TRBV6-5 and TRBJ1-5; 7 nucleotides align to TRBD1. Trimming removed 3 bases from V and 6 bases from J; junction bases left unmatched: 5. CDR1 is MNHEY and CDR2 is SVGAGI in the germline V gene. This CDR3 contains 14 residues. The CDR3 loop is CASSYQGGGQPQHF. As DNA, the CDR3 is TGTGCCAGCAGTTATCAGGGGGGAGGTCAGCCCCAGCATTTT.

CDR3 residues: CASSAQGAHLGYGYTF. CDR3 sequence (DNA): TGTGCCAGCAGTGCACAGGGGGCGCATCTTGGCTATGGCTACACCTTC. The J gene is TRBJ1-2, the V gene TRBV6-1, with 9 bases fitting TRBD1. The length of the CDR3 is 16 residues. Per germline, CDR1 MNHNS and CDR2 SASEGT. J lost 4 bases, V lost 4 bases, and 10 bases had no gene match.

This clonotype was counted ten times or more. The CDR3: CASRGTSGGLELFF. The CDR3 bases are TGTGCCAGCAGAGGGACTAGCGGGGGGCTTGAGCTGTTTTTT. The rearrangement links TRBV2 to TRBJ2-2; 15 nucleotides agree with TRBD2. Looked up from germline, CDR1 is SNHLY and CDR2 is FYNNEI. The CDR3 is 14 amino acids. The V segment lost 6 bases and the J segment 11 bases; nucleotides outside the gene matches: 4.

This clonotype came up many times. The chain recombines TRBV10-3 with TRBJ2-5; 10 nucleotides align to TRBD2. The ends lost 0 bases at V and 2 bases at J; junction bases unmatched: 3. The CDR3 consists of 16 residues. Germline values: CDR1 ENHRY, CDR2 SYGVKD. Here the CDR3 DNA reads TGTGCCATCAGTGAGTCGCCAGCGGGGGGGCAAGAGACCCAGTACTTC. It yields the protein CAISESPAGGQETQYF.

This clonotype was picked up many times. V and J are TRBV25-1 and TRBJ2-7, with D possibly being TRBD2 (7 bases). In germline, CDR1 is MGHDK, CDR2 SYGVNS. Trimming left V 1 base short and J 4 bases short, with 17 bases between. This CDR3 is 16 amino acids long. CDR3 region: CASSESLAGEGYEQYF. For the CDR3, the DNA is TGTGCCAGCAGTGAATCGTTGGCAGGGGAGGGATACGAGCAGTACTTC.

This clonotype was observed a handful of times. This rearrangement joins TRBV7-9 to TRBJ2-2; possibly TRBD1 or TRBD2 for D (5 bases each). Trimming pared 6 bases from V and 7 bases from J, leaving 24 bases between. The germline V gene encodes CDR1 SEHNR and CDR2 FQNEAQ (reference sequence). CDR3 length: 17 residues. CDR3 amino acids: CASSRLGPRDEGGELFF. Written as DNA, the CDR3 is TGTGCCAGCAGTCGATTGGGACCTCGGGATGAAGGCGGGGAGCTGTTTTTT.

This clonotype has ten or more counts. The chain employs TRBV12-3 or TRBV12-4 and TRBJ2-7, with 7 bases matching TRBD1. CDR3 length: 14 amino acids. V gave up 6 bases and J gave up 2 bases; unmatched junction bases: 7. CDR3 amino acids: CASSLTGHPYEQYF. The CDR3 bases are TGTGCCAGCAGCCTGACAGGGCACCCCTACGAGCAGTACTTC.

The chain has TRBV11-2 and TRBJ1-4, with 8 positions matching TRBD1. J lost 6 bases, V lost 5 bases, and 11 bases had no gene match. CDR1 and CDR2 (germline): SGHAT, FQNNGV. The CDR3 runs to 16 residues. Here the CDR3 reads CASSHGSGQGYEKLFF. CDR3 in DNA: TGTGCCAGCAGCCATGGGTCCGGACAGGGTTATGAAAAACTGTTTTTT. Using reference TRBV11-2 and TRBJ1-4 for the parts outside the CDR3, the full variable domain is EAGVAQSPRYKIIEKRQSVAFWCNPISGHATLYWYQQILGQGPKLLIQFQNNGVVDDSQLPKDRFSAERLKGVDSTLKIQPAKLEDSAVYLCASSHGSGQGYEKLFFGSGTQLSVL.

This clonotype has ten or more counts. The chain combines TRBV7-3 with TRBJ2-5, with D perhaps TRBD1 (6 bases). Germline CDR1 reads SGHTA; CDR2 reads FQGTGA. V was shortened by 5 bases and J by 4 bases, with 14 bases between the two germline ends. The CDR3 runs 14 residues. The CDR3 bases are TGTGCCAGCAGCCCAGGAACAGGGTCAGAGACCCAGTACTTC. Protein sequence: CASSPGTGSETQYF.

This clonotype was observed at least ten times. The rearrangement joins TRBV20-1 to TRBJ2-1; 11 bases are a match to TRBD1. This CDR3 contains 12 residues. Trimming took 3 bases from V and 15 from J; bases not matched to a gene: 7. The germline V gene encodes CDR1 DFQATT and CDR2 SNEGSKA (reference sequence). The CDR3 is CSASLGTGGPFF. The CDR3 DNA is TGCAGTGCTAGCCTAGGGACAGGGGGGCCGTTCTTC.

This clonotype showed up many times. The chain combines TRBV7-9 with TRBJ2-3; TRBD2 matches at 9 bases. CDR1 is SEHNR and CDR2 is FQNEAQ in the germline V gene (reference sequence). J lost 3 bases, V lost 1 base, and 5 bases had no gene match. There are 16 residues in the CDR3. This chain's CDR3 is CASSLGYSGGTDTQYF. CDR3 nucleotide sequence: TGTGCCAGCAGCTTAGGTTACAGCGGGGGGACAGATACGCAGTATTTT.

This clonotype was detected ten times or more. The V gene is TRBV2, the J gene TRBJ1-2; TRBD1 matches at 10 bases. CDR1 SNHLY and CDR2 FYNNEI come from the germline V gene. The CDR3 loop spans 14 amino acids. Trimming at V came to 0 bases and at J to 7 bases, leaving 2 bases not matched to a gene. CDR3 protein: CASSEAGTGVGYTF. The CDR3 DNA is TGTGCCAGCAGTGAAGCAGGGACAGGGGTTGGCTACACCTTC. The full variable domain, its missing parts supplied by reference TRBV2 and TRBJ1-2, is EPEVTQTPSHQVTQMGQEVILRCVPISNHLYFYWYRQILGQKVEFLVSFYNNEISEKSEIFDDQFSVERPDGSNFTLKIRSTKLEDSAMYFCASSEAGTGVGYTFGSGTRLTVV.

This clonotype was seen ten or more times. The chain carries TRBV3-1 and TRBJ2-5, with D perhaps matching TRBD2 (6 bases). Germline CDR1 LGHDT, CDR2 YNNKEL (reference sequence). V was pared by 0 bases and J by 5 bases, with 13 bases between. This CDR3 spans 15 amino acids. CDR3 in DNA: TGTGCCAGCAGCCAAGAGGAGGGGCTTGGGGAGACCCAGTACTTC. As protein: CASSQEEGLGETQYF.

This clonotype was seen a few times. The chain joins TRBV6-1 to TRBJ2-7, with unresolved D. V was clipped by 2 bases and J by 3 bases, with 14 bases between them. This CDR3 region has 15 residues. Per the germline V gene, CDR1 is MNHNS and CDR2 is SASEGT. The CDR3 bases are TGTGCCAGCAGTGAATTAACAAGAACGTACTACGAGCAGTACTTC. This gives the protein CASSELTRTYYEQYF.

Many counts were recorded for this clonotype. This chain connects TRBV9 to TRBJ2-1, with D possibly being TRBD1 or TRBD2 (5 bases each). Germline loops: CDR1 SGDLS, CDR2 YYNGEE. This CDR3 is 14 amino acids long. The ends were cut back, 0 bases at V and 10 bases at J, with 14 bases in the middle. The CDR3 DNA reads TGTGCCAGCAGCGTAGCTGCGGGCAGGGACGAGCAGTTCTTC. Translated, it gives CASSVAAGRDEQFF.

About this clonotype: A far larger clone lies a single base away; this is likely a read error. The rearrangement links TRBV7-2 to TRBJ2-1; D assignment may be TRBD1 or TRBD2 (5 bases each). With 6 bases removed from V and 10 bases from J, the gap between germline ends came to 19 bases. This CDR3 region has 14 residues. Germline V gene data show CDR1 as SGHTA and CDR2 as FQGNSA. CDR3 region: CASSDPGPTYEQFF. The CDR3 bases are TGTGCCAGCAGTGACCCGGGACCTACCTACGAGCAGTTCTTC.

Regarding this clonotype: Compared with germline, one end of the junction differs, possibly owing to a read error. The chain recombines TRBV6-2 or TRBV6-3 with TRBJ1-2; D ambiguous. CDR3 length: 14 amino acids. Germline V lookup: CDR1 MNHEY, CDR2 SVGEGT. This CDR3 reads CASCYSGEIYGYTF. CDR3 in DNA: TGTGCCAGCTGTTACTCGGGCGAAATCTATGGCTACACCTTC.

This clonotype was observed at least ten times. V is TRBV2 and J is TRBJ1-3, with no clear D. The CDR3 loop spans 15 amino acids. From germline, CDR1 is SNHLY and CDR2 FYNNEI. The ends were cut back, 8 bases at V and 0 bases at J, with 14 bases in the middle. The CDR3 protein is CASWQGRFSGNTIYF. The CDR3, as DNA: TGTGCCAGCTGGCAAGGGAGGTTCTCTGGAAACACCATATATTTT.

The V call is TRBV6-2 or TRBV6-3, the J call TRBJ1-1, with D tentatively TRBD1 (5 bases). The CDR3 loop spans 15 amino acids. V gave up 5 bases and J gave up 6 bases, with 19 bases separating them. From germline, CDR1 is MNHEY and CDR2 SVGEGT. In DNA form, the CDR3 reads TGTGCCAGCAGTCGTTCTTATTCAGGGACGGCTGAAGCTTTCTTT. Amino acids: CASSRSYSGTAEAFF.

This clonotype was counted at least ten times. This sequence joins TRBV30 and TRBJ1-1; 7 nucleotides match TRBD1. Germline CDR1 is GTSNPN and CDR2 is SVGIG (reference sequence). The CDR3 consists of 12 residues. J lost 4 bases, V lost 2 bases, and 1 base had no gene match. This chain's CDR3 is CAWSPGGTEAFF. CDR3 DNA sequence: TGTGCCTGGAGTCCAGGGGGCACTGAAGCTTTCTTT.

V usage is TRBV28 and J usage is TRBJ1-2, with D uncertain. Germline V lookup: CDR1 MDHEN, CDR2 SYDVKM. The CDR3 totals 13 residues. V lost 3 bases to trimming and J lost 8 bases, with 13 bases between them. The CDR3: CASSLSARLGYTF. In DNA form, the CDR3 reads TGTGCCAGCAGTTTGTCGGCGCGTCTGGGCTACACCTTC.

The table lists this clonotype with many counts. The chain joins TRBV20-1 to TRBJ2-1; 10 bases fit TRBD1. Looked up from germline, CDR1 is DFQATT and CDR2 is SNEGSKA (reference sequence). The CDR3 extends over 13 amino acids. CDR3 sequence: CRPGQGIYGEQFF. The CDR3 nucleotides are TGCAGACCGGGACAGGGGATATACGGTGAGCAGTTCTTC.

Ten or more counts support this clonotype. J is TRBJ1-3 and V is TRBV5-1; D is uncertain. V was shortened by 0 bases and J by 4 bases, with 8 bases between the two germline ends. This CDR3 comprises 14 residues. The V gene's germline CDR1 is SGHRS and CDR2 YFSETQ. The CDR3 region is CASSLGPTGNTIYF. CDR3 in DNA: TGCGCCAGCAGCTTGGGGCCGACGGGAAACACCATATATTTT.

Many counts were recorded for this clonotype. The J gene is TRBJ1-1, the V gene TRBV18, with TRBD1 identical over 7 bases. CDR1 and CDR2 (germline): KGHSH, LQKENI. This CDR3 spans 15 amino acids. With 5 bases clipped from V and 1 base from J, the junction kept 7 bases outside the gene matches. CDR3 sequence: CASSITTGANTEAFF. CDR3 nucleotides: TGTGCCAGCTCAATTACCACAGGGGCGAACACTGAAGCTTTCTTT.

The J gene is TRBJ2-1, the V gene TRBV7-3; TRBD1 is a possible D gene (5 bases). Trimming took 10 bases from V and 4 from J, leaving 8 bases between them. This CDR3 is built from 11 residues. CDR1 is SGHTA and CDR2 is FQGTGA in the germline V gene. This chain's CDR3 is CATRQYNEQFF. CDR3 sequence (DNA): TGTGCCACCCGACAGTACAATGAGCAGTTCTTC. Full variable domain (rest looked up from reference TRBV7-3 and TRBJ2-1): GAGVSQTPSNKVTEKGKYVELRCDPISGHTALYWYRQSLGQGPEFLIYFQGTGAADDSGLPNDRFFAVRPEGSVSTLKIQRTERGDSAVYLCATRQYNEQFFGPGTRLTVL.

This clonotype was detected only a few times. With a much larger clone just one base away, this may be a read error. The gene calls are TRBV5-1 and TRBJ1-6; 7 positions match TRBD1. CDR1 is SGHRS, CDR2 YFSETQ, per germline. There are 15 residues in the CDR3. DNA for the CDR3: TGCGCCAGCAGCCCCAACACAGGGGACAATTCACCCTTCCACTTT. The encoded protein is CASSPNTGDNSPFHF.

This clonotype appeared many times. This chain uses TRBV20-1 with TRBJ2-3, with 10 bases aligning to TRBD1. The V gene end was trimmed by 8 bases and the J gene end by 6 bases; junction bases not matched to a gene: 14. This CDR3 comprises 15 residues. Looked up from germline, CDR1 is DFQATT and CDR2 is SNEGSKA (reference sequence). The CDR3 loop reads CSPLDRQGALDTQYF. The CDR3 region has the DNA TGCAGTCCGCTAGATAGACAGGGGGCACTCGATACGCAGTATTTT.

The sample holds one count of this clonotype. The chain uses TRBV28 and TRBJ2-5; TRBD2 is a possible D gene (6 bases). Trimming took 6 bases from V and 5 from J, leaving 22 bases between them. The length of the CDR3 is 16 residues. Germline-derived CDR1 and CDR2 are MDHEN and SYDVKM. This CDR3 is CASSQDAWQAGETQYF. CDR3 nucleotide sequence: TGTGCCAGCAGCCAAGATGCATGGCAGGCGGGGGAGACCCAGTACTTC.